The 28 T cell receptor beta chains below were found in one sample sequenced in a study of T cell changes during pregnancy in multiple sclerosis (dated by TCRdb to about 2019). The library came from the immunoSEQ multiplex PCR assay. What TCRdb holds here is the immuneACCESS table cut down to in-frame rearrangements. Part of the clones is not present; checked against another copy, under half of the missing clones reflect an unresolved V gene, and the others are unexplained. In this sample the table shows some 36,000 clones, 90% of which occur a single time. The top ten clonotypes cover about 0.4% of the sample. The sample was CD4+ T cells from peripheral blood mononuclear cells, taken in the second trimester of pregnancy. These receptors came from a female donor with multiple sclerosis, enrolled in a pregnancy study.

The V and J genes are TRBV19 and TRBJ1-5; D gene uncertain. V lost 6 bases and J lost 0, with 9 bases in between. The length of the CDR3 is 14 residues. The germline V gene encodes CDR1 LNHDA and CDR2 SQIVND (reference sequence). CDR3 in amino acids: CASRRESSNQPQHF. Here the CDR3 DNA reads TGTGCCAGTAGAAGGGAGAGTAGCAATCAGCCCCAGCATTTT.

The V and J genes are TRBV6-1 and TRBJ1-1; 9 bases are a match to TRBD1. V dropped 8 bases and J dropped 1; count of bases not matched to a gene: 5. This CDR3 has 14 residues. Germline loops: CDR1 MNHNS, CDR2 SASEGT. CDR3 nucleotides: TGTGCCAGCCGACAGGGGGAAGCGAACACTGAAGCTTTCTTT. Its protein is CASRQGEANTEAFF.

The rearrangement uses TRBV5-1 and TRBJ1-1; tentative D call: TRBD1 (5 bases). The CDR3 has 11 amino acids. Per germline, CDR1 SGHRS and CDR2 YFSETQ. V gave up 5 bases and J gave up 7 bases, with 9 bases separating them. This chain's CDR3 is CASRSGVEAFF. The CDR3 coding sequence is TGCGCCAGCAGATCGGGGGTTGAAGCTTTCTTT.

The chain carries TRBV4-1 and TRBJ2-1; 9 bases agree with TRBD2. From germline, CDR1 is MGHRA and CDR2 YSYEKL. V lost 4 bases to trimming and J lost 4 bases; unmatched junction nucleotides: 11. The CDR3 sequence is 17 residues long. The CDR3 DNA reads TGCGCCAGCAGCCGGGGGGGGGTAGCGGGAGTTTACAATGAGCAGTTCTTC. This encodes CASSRGGVAGVYNEQFF.

This sequence joins TRBV30 and TRBJ2-1; 9 bases line up with TRBD1. CDR3 size: 14 residues. Germline assignment: CDR1 GTSNPN and CDR2 SVGIG (reference sequence). V gave up 4 bases and J gave up 5 bases; unmatched junction bases: 6. The CDR3 here is CAWKKTGGHNEQFF. CDR3 nucleotide sequence: TGTGCCTGGAAAAAGACAGGGGGGCACAATGAGCAGTTCTTC.

The J gene is TRBJ2-7, the V gene TRBV11-2; 7 bases map to TRBD1. The CDR3 runs to 18 residues. The V gene's germline CDR1 is SGHAT and CDR2 FQNNGV. The V segment lost 5 bases and the J segment 4 bases; nucleotides outside the gene matches: 20. CDR3 bases: TGTGCCAGCAGCCCAATAAACCGACCAACAGGGGCCGAATACGAGCAGTACTTC. Its translation is CASSPINRPTGAEYEQYF.

Only a few counts were recorded for this clone. Here the CDR3 omits its conserved ending phenylalanine or tryptophan, so a read error is the likely source. Because the CDR3's place on the DNA is in doubt, the DNA is left out and the CDR3 is given as listed by TCRdb. The chain links TRBV25-1 to TRBJ2-7; the table's D call of TRBD1 was not tested on the DNA. CDR1 is MGHDK, CDR2 SYGVNS, per germline. The CDR3 totals 11 residues, both ends included. CDR3 residues: CASRLLGTGVI.

The table lists this clone with a count of one. J is TRBJ2-1 and V is TRBV10-3, with TRBD1 matching over 7 bases. With 10 bases clipped from V and 8 bases from J, the junction kept 8 bases outside the gene matches. Germline CDR1 is ENHRY and CDR2 is SYGVKD. The CDR3 covers 12 residues. The CDR3 is CATHATGDEQFF. The DNA of the CDR3 is TGTGCCACGCACGCCACAGGGGATGAGCAGTTCTTC.

The chain recombines TRBV2 with TRBJ2-4; 11 bases are a match to TRBD1. There are 13 residues in the CDR3. CDR1 SNHLY and CDR2 FYNNEI come from the germline V gene. J lost 9 bases, V lost 8 bases, and 6 bases had no gene match. CDR3 nucleotides: TGTGCCAGCGGGGGACAGGGGGACGGCATTCAGTACTTC. This gives the protein CASGGQGDGIQYF.

The chain recombines TRBV5-3 with TRBJ1-5, with a weak D call TRBD1 (5 bases). TRBV5-3 is an ORF for which the function is uncertain. This CDR3 is 15 amino acids long. Trimming stripped 4 bases from V and 11 bases from J, with 22 bases between. CDR3 nucleotides: TGTGCCAGAAGCGGGGGAGGACGGGCCGGTCGGGCCCAGCATTTT. This sequence encodes CARSGGGRAGRAQHF.

This chain connects TRBV6-5 to TRBJ1-1, with 7 bases that match TRBD1. This CDR3 spans 16 amino acids. V dropped 0 bases and J dropped 1; count of bases not matched to a gene: 5. Germline CDR1 and CDR2: MNHEY and SVGAGI. The CDR3 DNA is TGTGCCAGCAGTTACTCGACAGGGCCCCGGAACACTGAAGCTTTCTTT. This codes for CASSYSTGPRNTEAFF.

V is TRBV19 and J is TRBJ1-2; 7 positions agree with TRBD1. V lost 5 bases to trimming and J lost 9 bases; unmatched junction nucleotides: 18. The CDR3 consists of 16 residues. Germline V CDR1 and CDR2: LNHDA, SQIVND (reference sequence). The CDR3 loop is CASSDPRTGQYRSYTF. The CDR3 DNA follows: TGTGCCAGTAGTGACCCAAGGACAGGACAGTACCGGAGCTACACCTTC.

CDR3 sequence: CASGQTGGDGYTF. The CDR3, as DNA: TGTGCCAGCGGCCAGACAGGGGGCGATGGCTACACCTTC. The chain employs TRBV11-1 and TRBJ1-2; 10 positions agree with TRBD1. The CDR3 has 13 amino acids. V gave up 8 bases and J gave up 6 bases; unmatched junction bases: 6. Germline V gene sequence: CDR1 SGHAT, CDR2 FQDESV (reference sequence).

The CDR3 protein is CASRRGQASYEQYF. In DNA, the CDR3 is TGTGCCAGCAGACGGGGACAGGCCTCCTACGAGCAGTACTTC. The gene calls are TRBV6-5 and TRBJ2-7; 8 positions match TRBD1. CDR1 is MNHEY and CDR2 is SVGAGI in the germline V gene. This CDR3 has 14 residues. V lost 6 bases, J lost 0 bases, and 4 bases stayed unmatched.

This chain joins TRBV7-2 and TRBJ1-2, with D uncertain. The germline CDR1 and CDR2 sequences are SGHTA and FQGNSA. The CDR3 loop spans 15 amino acids. Trimming pared 3 bases from V and 3 bases from J, leaving 14 bases between. This CDR3 reads CASSLTLATDYGYTF. The DNA for the CDR3 is TGTGCCAGCAGCTTGACTTTAGCGACGGACTATGGCTACACCTTC.

This chain uses TRBV6-1 with TRBJ2-7, with 7 bases aligning to TRBD1. V gave up 5 bases and J gave up 3 bases; unmatched junction bases: 4. The CDR3 has 13 amino acids. CDR1 and CDR2 (germline): MNHNS, SASEGT. The CDR3 DNA is TGTGCCAGCAGTAACCACAGGGGCTACGAGCAGTACTTC. This translates into CASSNHRGYEQYF.

The rearrangement links TRBV7-9 to TRBJ1-2, with 8 bases that match TRBD1. The CDR3 totals 14 residues. Germline V gene sequence: CDR1 SEHNR, CDR2 FQNEAQ (reference sequence). V was clipped by 6 bases and J by 8 bases; unmatched bases: 11. CDR3 residues: CASSLPGQGRGYTF. The CDR3 DNA reads TGTGCCAGCAGTTTACCCGGACAGGGTAGAGGCTACACCTTC.

V usage is TRBV28 and J usage is TRBJ2-5; possible D gene TRBD2, 5 bases. With 2 bases removed from V and 3 bases from J, the gap between germline ends came to 7 bases. Germline assignment: CDR1 MDHEN and CDR2 SYDVKM. This CDR3 has 13 residues. CDR3 sequence (DNA): TGTGCCAGCAGTTTAGGAGGAGAAGAGACCCAGTACTTC. Translating gives CASSLGGEETQYF. Using reference TRBV28 and TRBJ2-5 for the parts outside the CDR3, the full variable domain is DVKVTQSSRYLVKRTGEKVFLECVQDMDHENMFWYRQDPGLGLRLIYFSYDVKMKEKGDIPEGYSVSREKKERFSLILESASTNQTSMYLCASSLGGEETQYFGPGTRLLVL.

The table lists this clone with a count of one. The chain recombines TRBV6-1 with TRBJ1-2, with 9 bases that match TRBD1. The CDR3 extends over 13 amino acids. The germline gives CDR1 MNHNS, CDR2 SASEGT. The ends lost 2 bases at V and 6 bases at J; junction bases unmatched: 1. The CDR3 DNA reads as TGTGCCAGCAGTGAACGGGACAGGGATGGCTACACCTTC. Protein product: CASSERDRDGYTF.

CDR3 region: CASSLESGYTF. In DNA, the CDR3 is TGTGCCAGCAGCTTGGAATCAGGCTACACCTTC. The chain recombines TRBV5-6 with TRBJ1-2; D not resolved. Germline CDR1 reads SGHDT; CDR2 reads YYEEEE. The ends were cut back, 0 bases at V and 8 bases at J, with 5 bases in the middle. There are 11 residues in the CDR3.

The chain recombines TRBV19 with TRBJ1-3, with TRBD1 as a possible D gene (5 bases). This CDR3 has 15 residues. V gave up 8 bases and J gave up 0 bases, with 14 bases separating them. Germline V CDR1 and CDR2: LNHDA, SQIVND (reference sequence). The CDR3 DNA is TGTGCCAGTCTGGGGGGACTGAGCTCTGGAAACACCATATATTTT. Its protein is CASLGGLSSGNTIYF.

The gene calls are TRBV27 and TRBJ2-5, with a tentative D call TRBD1 (5 bases). Trimming shortened V by 3 bases and J by 1 base, and 15 bases separated the two germline ends. The CDR3 loop spans 16 amino acids. CDR1 is MNHEY and CDR2 is SMNVEV in the germline V gene (reference sequence). The CDR3 is CASSFRQTSRQETQYF. CDR3 nucleotide sequence: TGTGCCAGCAGTTTTCGACAGACGAGTCGCCAAGAGACCCAGTACTTC.

The chain employs TRBV5-1 and TRBJ1-1; D not certain. V lost 0 bases and J 8 bases, leaving 11 bases between the germline ends. The germline V gene has CDR1 SGHRS and CDR2 YFSETQ. CDR3 length: 13 amino acids. CDR3 sequence: CASSLEFGSEAFF. CDR3 sequence (DNA): TGCGCCAGCAGCTTGGAATTCGGGTCAGAAGCTTTCTTT. Combining the CDR3 with reference TRBV5-1 and TRBJ1-1 gives the whole variable domain KAGVTQTPRYLIKTRGQQVTLSCSPISGHRSVSWYQQTPGQGLQFLFEYFSETQRNKGNFPGRFSGRQFSNSRSEMNVSTLELGDSALYLCASSLEFGSEAFFGQGTRLTVV.

The rearrangement uses TRBV10-1 and TRBJ2-7, with D maybe TRBD1 (6 bases). Trimming shortened V by 8 bases and J by 5 bases, and 16 bases separated the two germline ends. CDR3 length equals 13 residues. CDR1 and CDR2 from the germline V gene are WNHNN and SYGVQD (reference sequence). The CDR3 sequence: CASPTQGIDEQYF. As DNA, the CDR3 is TGCGCCAGCCCGACCCAGGGGATTGACGAGCAGTACTTC.

The chain joins TRBV19 to TRBJ1-2, with D possibly being TRBD1 (5 bases). Germline CDR1 reads LNHDA; CDR2 reads SQIVND (reference sequence). V was trimmed by 5 bases and J by 8 bases, leaving 18 bases between them. The CDR3 is made up of 14 amino acids. The CDR3 reads CASSFFQGSSGYTF. For the CDR3, the DNA is TGTGCCAGTAGTTTTTTCCAGGGCAGTTCGGGCTACACCTTC.

The chain has TRBV7-8 and TRBJ1-5; D remains unclear. The CDR3 has 15 residues. Trimming stripped 4 bases from V and 2 bases from J, with 12 bases between. From germline, CDR1 is SGHVS and CDR2 FQNEAQ. In DNA, the CDR3 is TGTGCCAGCAGCTATAGGAGGGCGGGCAATCAGCCCCAGCATTTT. Translated, it gives CASSYRRAGNQPQHF.

V is TRBV7-2 and J is TRBJ1-2, with a weak D call TRBD1 (6 bases). The CDR3 has 16 amino acids. Trimming shortened V by 5 bases and J by 7 bases, and 23 bases separated the two germline ends. Germline V gives CDR1 SGHTA, CDR2 FQGNSA. CDR3 in amino acids: CASSTIQTGRSSGYTF. The CDR3 nucleotides are TGTGCCAGCAGCACAATTCAGACAGGAAGGTCTAGTGGCTACACCTTC. Full variable domain (outside the CDR3, taken from reference TRBV7-2 and TRBJ1-2): GAGVSQSPSNKVTEKGKDVELRCDPISGHTALYWYRQSLGQGLEFLIYFQGNSAPDKSGLPSDRFSAERTGGSVSTLTIQRTQQEDSAVYLCASSTIQTGRSSGYTFGSGTRLTVV.

CDR3 amino acids: CAWGRLADNQETQYF. In nucleotides, the CDR3 is TGTGCCTGGGGTAGACTAGCGGATAATCAAGAGACCCAGTACTTC. This chain uses TRBV30 with TRBJ2-5; 9 positions match TRBD2. The germline CDR1 and CDR2 sequences are GTSNPN and SVGIG (reference sequence). V shed 5 bases and J 2 bases; nucleotides not matched to a gene: 9. The CDR3 is 15 residues long. The full variable domain, in which reference TRBV30 and TRBJ2-5 provide the parts outside the CDR3, is SQTIHQWPATLVQPVGSPLSLECTVEGTSNPNLYWYRQAAGRGLQLLFYSVGIGQISSEVPQNLSASRPQDRQFILSSKKLLLSDSGFYLCAWGRLADNQETQYFGPGTRLLVL.